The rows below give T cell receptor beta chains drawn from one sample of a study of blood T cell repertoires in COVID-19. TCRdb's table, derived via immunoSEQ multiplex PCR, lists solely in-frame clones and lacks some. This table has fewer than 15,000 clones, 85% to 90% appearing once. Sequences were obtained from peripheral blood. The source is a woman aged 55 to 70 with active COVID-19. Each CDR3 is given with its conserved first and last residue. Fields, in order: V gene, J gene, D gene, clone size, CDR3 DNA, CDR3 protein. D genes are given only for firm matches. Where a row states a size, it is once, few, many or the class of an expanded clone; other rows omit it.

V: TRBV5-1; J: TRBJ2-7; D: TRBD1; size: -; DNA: TGCGCCAGCAGCAAAGGGACAGAAGTAACCTACGAGCAGTACTTC; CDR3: CASSKGTEVTYEQYF
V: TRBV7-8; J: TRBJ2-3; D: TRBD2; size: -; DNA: TGTGCCAGCAGCAACTCCGGGAAAGGCGGGGGATATTTT; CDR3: CASSNSGKGGGYF
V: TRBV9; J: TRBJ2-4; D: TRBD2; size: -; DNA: TGTGCCAGCAGCGTAGATGGGACTAGTGCAACCATTCAGTACTTC; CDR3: CASSVDGTSATIQYF
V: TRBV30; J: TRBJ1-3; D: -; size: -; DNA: TGTGCCTGGAGCTTCGGACAGGGAAACACCATATATTTT; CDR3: CAWSFGQGNTIYF
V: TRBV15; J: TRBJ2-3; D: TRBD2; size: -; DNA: TGTGCCACCAGCAGGACCAGACTAGCGGGACGAGATACGCAGTATTTT; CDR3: CATSRTRLAGRDTQYF
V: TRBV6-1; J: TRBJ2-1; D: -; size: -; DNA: TGTGCCAGCAGTGACGGACTGGGGATTGGAAGTGAGCAGTTCTTC; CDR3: CASSDGLGIGSEQFF
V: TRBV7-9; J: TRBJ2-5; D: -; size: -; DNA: TGTGCCAGCAGCTTAGCAAGAAAGGAGGGGGAGACCCAGTACTTC; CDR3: CASSLARKEGETQYF
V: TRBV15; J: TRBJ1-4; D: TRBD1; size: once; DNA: TGTGCCACCAGCAGGTCCGGGACAGGCTTTCTAAAAAGAAATGAAAAACTGTTTTTT; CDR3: CATSRSGTGFLKRNEKLFF
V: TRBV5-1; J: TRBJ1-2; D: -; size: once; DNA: TGCGCCACCTCGCCGGAGGGCCCAGACTATGGCTACACCTTC; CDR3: CATSPEGPDYGYTF
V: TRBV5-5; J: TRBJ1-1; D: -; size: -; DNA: TGTGCCAGCAACCCATTTACACTAGCCACTGAAGCTTTCTTT; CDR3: CASNPFTLATEAFF
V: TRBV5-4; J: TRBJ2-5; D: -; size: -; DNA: TGTGCCAGCAGCTTGGGGTCTAGACGGGGAAGTCTTGAGACCCAGTACTTC; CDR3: CASSLGSRRGSLETQYF
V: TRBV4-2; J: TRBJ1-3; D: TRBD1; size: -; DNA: TGTGCCAGCAGCCTACAGGGGAACGCTGGAAACACCATATATTTT; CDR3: CASSLQGNAGNTIYF
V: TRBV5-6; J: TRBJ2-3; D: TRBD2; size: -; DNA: TGTGCCAGCAGGACTAGCGCTGGAACTACGCAGTATTTT; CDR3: CASRTSAGTTQYF
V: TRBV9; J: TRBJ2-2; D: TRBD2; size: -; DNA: TGTGCCAGCAGCGGGACTAGTCCGGGCGGGGAGCTGTTTTTT; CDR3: CASSGTSPGGELFF
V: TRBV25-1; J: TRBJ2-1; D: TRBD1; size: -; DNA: TGTGCCAGCAGTGACTACAGGGGGATCGCCTACAATGAGCAGTTCTTC; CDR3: CASSDYRGIAYNEQFF
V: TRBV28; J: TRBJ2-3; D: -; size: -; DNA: TGTGCCAGCAGTGGGCAGGGTTCTGGTCACAGCACAGATACGCAGTATTTT; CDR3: CASSGQGSGHSTDTQYF
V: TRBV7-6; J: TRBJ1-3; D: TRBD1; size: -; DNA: TGTGCCAGCAGCTTAAACAAGGGGGCTGCTGGAAACACCATATATTTT; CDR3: CASSLNKGAAGNTIYF
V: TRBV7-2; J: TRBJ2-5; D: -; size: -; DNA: TGTGCCAGCAGCTTATACTCGGGGTTCCAGACCCAGTACTTC; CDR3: CASSLYSGFQTQYF
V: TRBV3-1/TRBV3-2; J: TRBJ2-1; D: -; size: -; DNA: TGTGCCAGCAGCCCCACCGACACGAGCGGACAGTTCTTC; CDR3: CASSPTDTSGQFF
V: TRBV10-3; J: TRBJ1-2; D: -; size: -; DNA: TGTGCCATCAGTGAGTCGGAGGGACGGGGCTATGGCTACACCTTC; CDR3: CAISESEGRGYGYTF
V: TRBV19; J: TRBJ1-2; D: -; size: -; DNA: TGTGCCAGTACCCCGGAAATAGGGGCGGACTATGGCTACACCTTC; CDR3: CASTPEIGADYGYTF
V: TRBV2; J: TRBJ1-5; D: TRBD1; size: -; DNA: TGTGCCAGCAGTCCCGGGACAGGGGGCCGTAATCAGCCCCAGCATTTT; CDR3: CASSPGTGGRNQPQHF
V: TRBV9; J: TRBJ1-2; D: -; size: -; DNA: TGTGCCAGCAGCGTAGTTCCGGGAGGTGGCTACACCTTC; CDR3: CASSVVPGGGYTF
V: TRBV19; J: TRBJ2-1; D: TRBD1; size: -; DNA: TGTGCCAGTAGTTCAGGACAGGGATTTTTCAATGAGCAGTTCTTC; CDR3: CASSSGQGFFNEQFF
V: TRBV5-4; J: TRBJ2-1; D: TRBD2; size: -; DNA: TGTGCCAGCAGCCCGGGACTAGCGGGGGGGGATGAGCAGTTCTTC; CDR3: CASSPGLAGGDEQFF
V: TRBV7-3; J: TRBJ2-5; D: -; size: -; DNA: TGTGCCAGCAGCTTAAGTCAGGGGGGAATTAAAGAGACCCAGTACTTC; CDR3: CASSLSQGGIKETQYF
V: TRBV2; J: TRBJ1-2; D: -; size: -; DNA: TGTGCCAGCAATAAAAAAACAGTGAACTATGGCTACACCTTC; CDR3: CASNKKTVNYGYTF
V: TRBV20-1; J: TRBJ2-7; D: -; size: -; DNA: TGCAGTGTCCCACAGGGCTACGAGCAGTACTTC; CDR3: CSVPQGYEQYF
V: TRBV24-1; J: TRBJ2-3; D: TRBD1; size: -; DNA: TGTGCCACCAGTGATACTAGACAGGGCGGAACAGATACGCAGTATTTT; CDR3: CATSDTRQGGTDTQYF
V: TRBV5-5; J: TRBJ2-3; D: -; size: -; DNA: TGTGCCAGCAGCTTAGGCGGCCACACAGATACGCAGTATTTT; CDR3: CASSLGGHTDTQYF
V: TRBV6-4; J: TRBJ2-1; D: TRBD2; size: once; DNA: TGTGCCAGCAGTGACTCCCCTAGCGGGCTGTACAATGAGCAGTTCTTC; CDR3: CASSDSPSGLYNEQFF
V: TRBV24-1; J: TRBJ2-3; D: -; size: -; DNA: TGTGCCACCAGTGACTGGGACAAACTTAGCACAGATACGCAGTATTTT; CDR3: CATSDWDKLSTDTQYF
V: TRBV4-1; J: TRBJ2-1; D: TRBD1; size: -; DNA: TGCGCCAGCAGCCAAGCCGACAGGGCGCTCTACAATGAGCAGTTCTTC; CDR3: CASSQADRALYNEQFF
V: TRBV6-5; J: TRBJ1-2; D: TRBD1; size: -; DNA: TGTGCCAGCAATAAGGACAGGGGTCTCTTCTATGGCTACACCTTC; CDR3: CASNKDRGLFYGYTF
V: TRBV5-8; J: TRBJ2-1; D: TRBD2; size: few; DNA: TGTGCCAGCAGCTTGGGGACTAGCGGGACCGACAATGAGCAGTTCTTC; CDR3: CASSLGTSGTDNEQFF
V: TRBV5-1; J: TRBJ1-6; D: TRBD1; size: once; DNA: TGCGCCAGCAGCTCGTCACAGGGGAATAATTCACCCCTCCACTTT; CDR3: CASSSSQGNNSPLHF